This TCR beta chain is drawn from a study of blood T cell repertoires in COVID-19. Looking at the study overall: Samples taken during acute and convalescent COVID-19 were collected in the United States, Italy and Spain. T cells, B-cell-depleted T cells, or PBMCs supplied cDNA or gDNA.

The authors' processing: From reference gene primer amplification, estimates of nucleated cell counts were derived. The data were produced by immunoSEQ multiplex PCR, yet TCRdb's version contains in-frame clones alone and is incomplete. V, J and clone size are those of that table, while D and trimming were read from the DNA. This sample has under 80,000 clones, with approximately 86% found just once. The CDR3 loop spans 15 amino acids. V shed 4 bases and J shed 0 bases, with 13 bases lying between them. Germline lookup yields CDR1 SGHRS and CDR2 YFSETQ. Sequenced sample: peripheral blood. The chain joins TRBV5-1 to TRBJ1-1; D may be TRBD1 (6 bases). The receptor was isolated from a man in his 70s with acute or convalescent COVID-19. CDR3 bases: TGCGCCAGCAGCGGGGACACCTCCTTGAACACTGAAGCTTTCTTT. Protein product: CASSGDTSLNTEAFF. Using reference TRBV5-1 and TRBJ1-1 for the parts outside the CDR3, the full variable domain is KAGVTQTPRYLIKTRGQQVTLSCSPISGHRSVSWYQQTPGQGLQFLFEYFSETQRNKGNFPGRFSGRQFSNSRSEMNVSTLELGDSALYLCASSGDTSLNTEAFFGQGTRLTVV.